This T cell receptor beta chain was captured in a study of OX40 agonist ivuxolimab in advanced cancers. Findings and caveats of the study: In CD8+ T cells, expanded clones were on average more numerous than in CD4+.

This clone is a singleton in its sample. Its antigen remains unknown. Here immunoSEQ multiplex PCR was the method, and the copy in TCRdb shows in-frame clones only, minus some. The data contain around 58,000 clones, roughly 84% of them seen just once; the ten biggest clones take up roughly 30%. CDR3 size: 14 residues. V lost 0 bases, J lost 3 bases, and 11 bases lay in between. Looked up from germline, CDR1 is GTSNPN and CDR2 is SVGIG (reference sequence). The V gene is TRBV30, the J gene TRBJ1-2, with a weak D call TRBD1 (6 bases). The TCR sequence derives from an adult with an advanced solid tumor such as melanoma, head and neck, liver or kidney cancer. The sample consisted of CD4+ or CD8+ T cells sorted from blood, taken in a trial of the OX40 agonist ivuxolimab. The CDR3 loop reads CAWSVSGAHYGYTF. In DNA, the CDR3 is TGTGCCTGGAGTGTATCGGGGGCACACTATGGCTACACCTTC.